One and the same sample provided the 5 T cell receptor beta chains below, sequenced in a study of blood T cell repertoires in COVID-19. The protocol was immunoSEQ multiplex PCR, while the TCRdb copy is restricted to in-frame clones and leaves out a portion. The sample contains nearly 400,000 clones, under 90% of which appear only once. Sequencing was performed on PBMCs or T cells enriched from blood (not recorded which). Receptor source: a woman in her 30s who had recovered from COVID-19.

This clone was counted only a few times. This sequence joins TRBV6-1 and TRBJ2-7; 12 bases are shared with TRBD2. Looked up from germline, CDR1 is MNHNS and CDR2 is SASEGT. The CDR3 runs 15 residues. After removal of 2 bases from V and 5 bases from J, the junction contained 4 bases not matched to a gene. The CDR3 nucleotides read TGTGCCAGCAGTGAACGGACTAGCGGGACCAACGAGCAGTACTTC. It specifies CASSERTSGTNEQYF.

V is TRBV11-2 and J is TRBJ2-1; 7 bases are shared with TRBD1. Germline V lookup: CDR1 SGHAT, CDR2 FQNNGV. V was clipped by 5 bases and J by 6 bases; unmatched bases: 7. The CDR3 length is 14 residues. DNA for the CDR3: TGTGCCAGCAGCACTGAGACAGGGAGCAATGAGCAGTTCTTC. This translates into CASSTETGSNEQFF.

V and J are TRBV6-6 and TRBJ2-7, with D unresolved. Germline CDR1 and CDR2: MNHNY and SVGAGI (reference sequence). The CDR3 is made up of 10 amino acids. V shed 6 bases and J shed 4 bases, with 4 bases lying between them. CDR3 region: CASSNYEQYF. The CDR3 region has the DNA TGTGCCAGCAGCAATTACGAGCAGTACTTC.

CDR3 amino acids: CASSSRDRGGYGYTF. CDR3 bases: TGTGCCAGCAGTTCCCGGGACAGGGGGGGCTATGGCTACACCTTC. The V and J genes are TRBV6-5 and TRBJ1-2; 11 bases match TRBD1. The CDR3 has 15 residues. Trimming at V came to 4 bases and at J to 4 bases, leaving 5 bases not matched to a gene. Germline-derived CDR1 and CDR2 are MNHEY and SVGAGI.

This sequence joins TRBV7-8 and TRBJ2-7; 9 bases fit TRBD1. Trimming cost V 3 bases and J 0 bases; bases outside gene matches: 6. The CDR3 consists of 16 residues. Germline V lookup: CDR1 SGHVS, CDR2 FQNEAQ. The CDR3 sequence: CASSFFGTGNSYEQYF. The CDR3 DNA reads as TGTGCCAGCAGCTTTTTTGGGACAGGGAACTCCTACGAGCAGTACTTC.